The source of this T cell receptor beta chain is a study of graft-versus-host responses after intestinal transplantation. Study-level background: All recipients were given anti-thymocyte globulin induction, and tacrolimus and steroids were then administered for around three years.

General study points: After transplant, early declines in HvG clones were associated with peak levels of circulating GvH clones.

Responders (around 200,000, CFSE-labeled) were co-plated with around 200,000 irradiated, violet-dye-labeled stimulators. After the reaction, the investigators sorted the proliferating CFSE-low CD3+CD4+ and CD3+CD8+ responders. TCRdb's copy holds only in-frame clones and misses some; the assay was immunoSEQ multiplex PCR. Of 4,000 to 5,000 clones listed, 25% to 35% are singletons. This clone has only a few counts. This sequence was found in a human patient who was an organ donor for intestinal transplantation. The sample here was alloreactive CD4+ T cells from a mixed lymphocyte reaction culture, taken before transplantation. The subset is: CFSE-low proliferating T cells sorted from roughly six-day pre-transplant mixed lymphocyte reaction (GvH or HvG direction).

The DNA for the CDR3 is TGTGCCAGCAGCGTAGATGGGGGAGGCTCTGGGGCCAACGTCCTGACTTTC. Translated, it gives CASSVDGGGSGANVLTF. The chain is built from TRBV9 and TRBJ2-6; tentative D call: TRBD2 (6 bases). Per germline, CDR1 SGDLS and CDR2 YYNGEE. The CDR3 contains 17 residues. Trimming removed 0 bases at V and 0 bases at J, with 10 bases between.